What follows are 27 T cell receptor beta chains derived from one specimen sequenced in a study of blood T cell repertoires in COVID-19 (TCRdb year 2020). Libraries were constructed by the immunoSEQ multiplex PCR assay. Held by TCRdb, this immuneACCESS table contains in-frame sequences only and omits some clones. Under half of the omission traces to an unresolved V gene where checked; the cause of the rest is unknown. Recorded for this sample are approximately 350,000 clones; roughly 90% of them occurred a single time. Around 3% of the sample rests with the top ten. Sample: peripheral blood. These receptors came from a woman between 25 and 40 years old with COVID-19, enrolled during active disease.

The rearrangement uses TRBV12-3 or TRBV12-4 and TRBJ2-1; TRBD2 might be the D (5 bases). The CDR3 consists of 13 residues. V was cut by 3 bases and J by 8 bases, with 11 bases left in between. The CDR3 DNA sequence: TGTGCCAGCAGTTTCGGACGCGGGCATGAGCAGTTCTTC. Amino acid sequence: CASSFGRGHEQFF.

The chain links TRBV5-1 to TRBJ2-7; 9 bases match TRBD1. Trimming cost V 2 bases and J 7 bases; bases outside gene matches: 10. The CDR3 sequence is 15 residues long. Germline V gives CDR1 SGHRS, CDR2 YFSETQ. Written as DNA, the CDR3 is TGCGCCAGCAGCTTAGGGACAGGGTCGCTCCTGGAGCAGTACTTC. As protein: CASSLGTGSLLEQYF.

The chain couples TRBV6-6 to TRBJ2-1, with D unclear. Trimming stripped 1 base from V and 7 bases from J, with 5 bases between. The germline V gene encodes CDR1 MNHNY and CDR2 SVGAGI (reference sequence). The CDR3 covers 12 residues. The DNA for the CDR3 is TGTGCCAGCAGTTACTATCGGAATGAGCAGTTCTTC. Translated, it gives CASSYYRNEQFF.

This chain connects TRBV11-2 to TRBJ2-1; D is possibly TRBD1 (5 bases). CDR1 is SGHAT, CDR2 FQNNGV, per germline. The CDR3 has 14 amino acids. V dropped 5 bases and J dropped 7 bases, with 15 bases sitting between them. CDR3 in amino acids: CASSQDPKGNEQFF. CDR3 DNA: TGTGCCAGCAGCCAAGACCCGAAGGGGAATGAGCAGTTCTTC.

The gene calls are TRBV2 and TRBJ2-1; 7 nucleotides match TRBD2. J lost 4 bases, V lost 5 bases, and 11 bases had no gene match. Germline lookup yields CDR1 SNHLY and CDR2 FYNNEI. The CDR3 has 16 residues. The CDR3 sequence is CASSLQTSRRYNEQFF. CDR3 nucleotide sequence: TGTGCCAGCAGTCTACAGACTAGCAGAAGATACAATGAGCAGTTCTTC.

The rearrangement joins TRBV29-1 to TRBJ1-2, with a possible D match to TRBD1 (5 bases). V was clipped by 6 bases and J by 8 bases, with 16 bases between them. Looked up from germline, CDR1 is SQVTM and CDR2 is ANQGSEA. The CDR3 consists of 12 residues. CDR3 nucleotides: TGCAGCGTCAGACCGGGGGGTTGGGGCTACACCTTC. It specifies CSVRPGGWGYTF.

The chain carries TRBV27 and TRBJ2-1; TRBD2 matches at 8 bases. V trimming: 3 bases; J trimming: 8 bases; junction bases outside the gene matches: 3. The germline V gene has CDR1 MNHEY and CDR2 SMNVEV (reference sequence). This CDR3 region has 13 residues. DNA for the CDR3: TGTGCCAGCAGTTTGGGCGGGAGGCATGAGCAGTTCTTC. Amino acid sequence: CASSLGGRHEQFF.

The chain recombines TRBV6-2 or TRBV6-3 with TRBJ2-7; 7 nucleotides align to TRBD1. The CDR3 is 14 amino acids. Germline V gene data show CDR1 as MNHEY and CDR2 as SVGEGT. V shed 4 bases, J shed 3 bases, and the junction held 6 bases outside the gene matches. CDR3 sequence reads: CASSSNRGYYEQYF. CDR3 DNA sequence: TGTGCCAGCAGTTCAAACAGGGGATACTACGAGCAGTACTTC.

This rearrangement joins TRBV4-3 to TRBJ2-2; TRBD1 matches 7 bases. CDR3 size: 17 residues. V gave up 3 bases and J gave up 5 bases; unmatched junction bases: 12. The germline CDR1 and CDR2 sequences are LGHNA and YSLEER. CDR3 nucleotides: TGCGCCAGCAGCCAGAACCCGACAGGGATAAGGACCGGGGAGCTGTTTTTT. Translation gives CASSQNPTGIRTGELFF.

V usage is TRBV9 and J usage is TRBJ2-5; D is perhaps TRBD2 (6 bases). Germline CDR1 and CDR2: SGDLS and YYNGEE. The CDR3 sequence is 16 residues long. The germline V and J ends were trimmed by 2 bases and 4 bases, with 18 bases remaining between them. In DNA, the CDR3 is TGTGCCAGCAGCGTGGGCGACGGGAGATTATTAGAGACCCAGTACTTC. Amino acids: CASSVGDGRLLETQYF. The whole variable domain, filled in from reference TRBV9 and TRBJ2-5, reads DSGVTQTPKHLITATGQRVTLRCSPRSGDLSVYWYQQSLDQGLQFLIQYYNGEERAKGNILERFSAQQFPDLHSELNLSSLELGDSALYFCASSVGDGRLLETQYFGPGTRLLVL.

The chain employs TRBV27 and TRBJ2-1; the match to TRBD1 covers 8 bases. CDR3 length: 14 residues. V was pared by 2 bases and J by 6 bases, with 3 bases of the junction left unmatched. Germline-derived CDR1 and CDR2 are MNHEY and SMNVEV (reference sequence). The CDR3 nucleotides read TGTGCCAGCAGTTTACAGGGGGCAAGCAATGAGCAGTTCTTC. Encoded protein: CASSLQGASNEQFF.

V usage is TRBV3-1 (or the pseudogene TRBV3-2) and J usage is TRBJ1-2; 8 bases agree with TRBD1. The germline V gene has CDR1 LGHDT and CDR2 YNNKEL (reference sequence). Trimming at V came to 4 bases and at J to 2 bases, leaving 3 bases not matched to a gene. The CDR3 has 14 amino acids. Here the CDR3 reads CASSPGQGNYGYTF. The CDR3 DNA reads TGTGCCAGCAGCCCCGGACAGGGAAACTATGGCTACACCTTC.

This clone was detected a few times. This rearrangement joins TRBV7-9 to TRBJ2-1; TRBD2 aligns across 8 bases. Looked up from germline, CDR1 is SEHNR and CDR2 is FQNEAQ (reference sequence). The V segment lost 2 bases and the J segment 7 bases; nucleotides outside the gene matches: 10. The CDR3 has 16 amino acids. CDR3 loop: CASSLRLGRARNEQFF. DNA for the CDR3: TGTGCCAGCAGCTTAAGGCTCGGGAGGGCTCGGAATGAGCAGTTCTTC.

In its sample, this clone was seen once. This chain connects TRBV11-2 to TRBJ2-7; a weak D match, TRBD1 (6 bases). The V end was cut by 5 bases, the J end by 4 bases, with 21 bases between. The CDR3 sequence is 16 residues long. Germline assignment: CDR1 SGHAT and CDR2 FQNNGV. This chain's CDR3 is CASSGAGPQGIYEQYF. The CDR3 nucleotides read TGTGCCAGCAGCGGCGCCGGTCCACAGGGTATTTACGAGCAGTACTTC.

This clone was seen once. The chain couples TRBV6-6 to TRBJ2-3; 9 positions match TRBD2. The J segment lost 1 base and the V segment lost 4 bases, leaving 3 bases of the junction unmatched. The CDR3 is made up of 15 amino acids. The germline gives CDR1 MNHNY, CDR2 SVGAGI (reference sequence). CDR3 protein: CASSSEREGTDTQYF. The CDR3 region has the DNA TGTGCCAGCAGTTCCGAGCGGGAGGGCACAGATACGCAGTATTTT.

This chain connects TRBV6-2 or TRBV6-3 to TRBJ2-5; 9 bases match TRBD2. Germline CDR1 MNHEY, CDR2 SVGEGT. The ends lost 0 bases at V and 5 bases at J; junction bases unmatched: 10. CDR3 length equals 17 residues. In nucleotides, the CDR3 is TGTGCCAGCAGTTACTCGACGGTAGCGGGGGCGGGGGAGACCCAGTACTTC. Its translation: CASSYSTVAGAGETQYF.

This sequence joins TRBV4-3 and TRBJ2-3; TRBD2 matches 8 bases. The CDR3 runs to 15 residues. J gave up 2 bases and V 8 bases, and 9 bases lay outside the gene matches. Germline V gene sequence: CDR1 LGHNA, CDR2 YSLEER. The CDR3 loop is CASSAGTSNTDTQYF. DNA for the CDR3: TGCGCCAGCTCGGCCGGGACTAGTAACACAGATACGCAGTATTTT.

This clone has a single count. The chain combines TRBV24-1 with TRBJ2-5; 8 bases agree with TRBD1. Germline V gene data show CDR1 as KGHDR and CDR2 as SFDVKD. The ends lost 4 bases at V and 3 bases at J; junction bases unmatched: 6. The CDR3 has 15 amino acids. The CDR3, as DNA: TGTGCCACCAGTGACCCGACAGGGGTGGAAGAGACCCAGTACTTC. Its protein is CATSDPTGVEETQYF.

The chain links TRBV4-3 to TRBJ2-7, with 7 bases that match TRBD1. V shed 2 bases, J shed 3 bases, and the junction held 7 bases outside the gene matches. CDR3 length equals 15 residues. Germline CDR1 is LGHNA and CDR2 is YSLEER. The CDR3 DNA follows: TGCGCCAGCAGCCAATTCCCGGGACAGTACTACGAGCAGTACTTC. It yields the protein CASSQFPGQYYEQYF.

V and J are TRBV5-1 and TRBJ2-1, with D maybe TRBD2 (6 bases). V was trimmed by 6 bases and J by 7 bases, leaving 14 bases between them. There are 13 residues in the CDR3. Germline CDR1 is SGHRS and CDR2 is YFSETQ. CDR3 bases: TGCGCCAGCAACCGTCTGGAGGGGAATGAGCAGTTCTTC. Translation gives CASNRLEGNEQFF.

The J gene is TRBJ1-1, the V gene TRBV5-1; 8 bases are shared with TRBD1. The CDR3 has 16 amino acids. The J segment lost 3 bases and the V segment lost 4 bases, leaving 11 bases of the junction unmatched. CDR1 is SGHRS and CDR2 is YFSETQ in the germline V gene. The CDR3 protein is CASSTAGGAGDTEAFF. The CDR3 nucleotides read TGCGCCAGCAGCACGGCAGGGGGCGCAGGGGACACTGAAGCTTTCTTT.

V is TRBV10-2 and J is TRBJ1-2, with D perhaps TRBD1 (5 bases). The germline V gene encodes CDR1 WSHSY and CDR2 SAAADI. V dropped 4 bases and J dropped 4 bases, with 13 bases sitting between them. The CDR3 covers 14 residues. The CDR3 loop reads CASSGRDLVYGYTF. The CDR3 DNA is TGCGCCAGCAGTGGGCGGGACTTAGTCTATGGCTACACCTTC.

The rearrangement uses TRBV2 and TRBJ2-1, with 14 nucleotides matching TRBD2. Germline loops: CDR1 SNHLY, CDR2 FYNNEI. V shed 3 bases, J shed 7 bases, and the junction held 8 bases outside the gene matches. The CDR3 is 17 residues long. CDR3: CASSDPGLAGVLNEQFF. The CDR3 coding sequence is TGTGCCAGCAGTGACCCGGGACTAGCGGGAGTCTTGAATGAGCAGTTCTTC.

The chain couples TRBV14 to TRBJ2-2; 10 nucleotides align to TRBD2. This CDR3 is built from 17 residues. Germline V gives CDR1 SGHDN, CDR2 FVKESK. Trimming cost V 4 bases and J 2 bases; bases outside gene matches: 7. This CDR3 reads CASSRYSGRFNTGELFF. In DNA form, the CDR3 reads TGTGCCAGCAGCCGTTATAGCGGGAGGTTCAACACCGGGGAGCTGTTTTTT.

This rearrangement joins TRBV28 to TRBJ2-5; 7 nucleotides align to TRBD1. The CDR3 loop spans 15 amino acids. V lost 5 bases and J lost 2; bases outside the gene matches: 8. Per the germline V gene, CDR1 is MDHEN and CDR2 is SYDVKM. DNA of the CDR3: TGTGCCAGCAGTGAACCAGCCAGGGGGCAAGAGACCCAGTACTTC. It yields the protein CASSEPARGQETQYF. Supplemented by reference TRBV28 and TRBJ2-5, the full variable domain reads DVKVTQSSRYLVKRTGEKVFLECVQDMDHENMFWYRQDPGLGLRLIYFSYDVKMKEKGDIPEGYSVSREKKERFSLILESASTNQTSMYLCASSEPARGQETQYFGPGTRLLVL.

The CDR3 loop is CASSPGTPQETQYF. CDR3 nucleotides: TGTGCCAGCAGCCCCGGGACACCACAAGAGACCCAGTACTTC. The chain carries TRBV5-5 and TRBJ2-5; TRBD1 is a possible D gene (6 bases). This CDR3 is built from 14 residues. The germline gives CDR1 SGHKS, CDR2 YYEKEE (reference sequence). Trimming stripped 4 bases from V and 2 bases from J, with 12 bases between.

V is TRBV21-1 and J is TRBJ2-5; the table's D call, TRBD1, was not checked against the DNA. TRBV21-1 is given as a pseudogene. CDR3 length: 16 amino acids. CDR3 in amino acids: CASSNRQVMYQETQYF. CDR3 bases: TGTGCCAGCAGCAATCGACAGGTGATGTACCAAGAGACCCAGTACTTC.